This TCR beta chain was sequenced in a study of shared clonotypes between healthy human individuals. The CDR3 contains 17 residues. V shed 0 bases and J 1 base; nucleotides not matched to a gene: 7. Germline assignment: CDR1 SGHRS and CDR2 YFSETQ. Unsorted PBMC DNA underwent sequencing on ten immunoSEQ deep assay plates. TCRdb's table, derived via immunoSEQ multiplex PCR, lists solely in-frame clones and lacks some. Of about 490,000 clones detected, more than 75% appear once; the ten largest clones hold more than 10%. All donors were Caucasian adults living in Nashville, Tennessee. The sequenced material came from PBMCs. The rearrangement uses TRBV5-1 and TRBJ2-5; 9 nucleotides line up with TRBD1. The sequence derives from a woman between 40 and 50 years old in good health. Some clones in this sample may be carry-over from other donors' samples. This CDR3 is CASSLGAGQGGQETQYF. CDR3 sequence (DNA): TGCGCCAGCAGCTTGGGGGCGGGACAGGGAGGCCAAGAGACCCAGTACTTC.